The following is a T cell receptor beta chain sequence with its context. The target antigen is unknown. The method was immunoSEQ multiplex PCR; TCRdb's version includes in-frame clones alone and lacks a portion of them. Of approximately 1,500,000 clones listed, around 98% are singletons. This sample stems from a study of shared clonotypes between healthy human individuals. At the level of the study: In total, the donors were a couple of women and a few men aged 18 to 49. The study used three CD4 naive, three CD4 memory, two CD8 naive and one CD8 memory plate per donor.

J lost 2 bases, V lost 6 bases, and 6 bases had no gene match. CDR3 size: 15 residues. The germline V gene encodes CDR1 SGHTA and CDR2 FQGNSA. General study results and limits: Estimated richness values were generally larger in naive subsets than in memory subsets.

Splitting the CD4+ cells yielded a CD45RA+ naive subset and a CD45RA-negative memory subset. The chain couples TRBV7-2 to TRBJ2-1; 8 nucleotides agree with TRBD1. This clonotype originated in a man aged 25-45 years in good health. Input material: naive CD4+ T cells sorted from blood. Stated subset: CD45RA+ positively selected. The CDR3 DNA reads TGTGCCAGCAGTCCCCAGGGGGCAACCTACAATGAGCAGTTCTTC. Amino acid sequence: CASSPQGATYNEQFF. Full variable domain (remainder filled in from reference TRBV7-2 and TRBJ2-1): GAGVSQSPSNKVTEKGKDVELRCDPISGHTALYWYRQSLGQGLEFLIYFQGNSAPDKSGLPSDRFSAERTGGSVSTLTIQRTQQEDSAVYLCASSPQGATYNEQFFGPGTRLTVL.